Reported below is one T cell receptor (beta chain). The antigen remains undetermined. This sample is drawn from a study of shared clonotypes between healthy human individuals. Study results and limitations: Researchers sampled only blood; tissue repertoires likely differ. Estimated richness values were generally larger in naive subsets than in memory subsets.

All the donors were Caucasian adults who lived in Nashville, Tennessee. As processed by the authors: Without quality scores, immunoSEQ junctional reads could not be filtered like full-length reads. The data were produced by immunoSEQ multiplex PCR, yet TCRdb's version contains in-frame clones alone and is incomplete. That table is the source of V, J and clone size, and D and trimming were worked out from the DNA. This repertoire shows 950,000 to 1,100,000 clones, approximately 70% found once; its top ten account for roughly 1.5%. Trimming took 3 bases from V and 5 from J, leaving 10 bases between them. The CDR3 sequence is 13 residues long. Looked up from germline, CDR1 is ENHRY and CDR2 is SYGVKD.

The chain carries TRBV10-3 and TRBJ2-5, with a possible D match to TRBD1 (6 bases). Sequencing was performed on memory CD4+ T cells sorted from blood. Sample subset: CD45RA-negative fraction. This sequence originates from a man between 18 and 35 years old in good health. The CDR3: CAISDRGKETQYF. For the CDR3, the DNA is TGTGCCATCAGTGACAGGGGTAAGGAGACCCAGTACTTC.